A selection of T cell receptor beta chains follows, all from one sample in a study of T cell responses to AZD1222 COVID-19 vaccine. Measured with immunoSEQ multiplex PCR; TCRdb has only the in-frame clones, and not every one. The repertoire holds 100,000 to 150,000 clones, with around 87% as singletons. The specimen was peripheral blood, collected on day 0 of AZD1222 vaccination. These receptors originate from an adult in good health. Each CDR3 is given with its conserved first and last residue. Fields, in order: V gene, J gene, CDR3 protein.

V: TRBV6-5
J: TRBJ1-5
CDR3: CASDRDRQPQHF

V: TRBV19
J: TRBJ1-4
CDR3: CASSPGTEELFF

V: TRBV29-1
J: TRBJ1-2
CDR3: CSAGRGGRDGYTF

V: TRBV7-9
J: TRBJ1-1
CDR3: CASSLLGMNTEAFF

V: TRBV19
J: TRBJ2-1
CDR3: CASSPAAGGRGLNEQFF

V: TRBV4-2
J: TRBJ2-1
CDR3: CASSLELAGFNEQFF

V: TRBV5-3
J: TRBJ1-5
CDR3: CARRLGHTREPQHF

V: TRBV6-1
J: TRBJ1-4
CDR3: CASSEVGGEDTNEKLFF

V: TRBV15
J: TRBJ1-1
CDR3: CATSRRTGGPEAFF

V: TRBV5-1
J: TRBJ2-1
CDR3: CASSPGGDNEQFF

V: TRBV5-6
J: TRBJ1-4
CDR3: CASSKGQSGGNEKLFF

V: TRBV28
J: TRBJ2-7
CDR3: CASSQMGELYEQYF

V: TRBV12-2
J: TRBJ2-1
CDR3: CASRLIRDRGGEQFF

V: TRBV30
J: TRBJ1-1
CDR3: CACSDGVNTEAFF

V: TRBV20-1
J: TRBJ1-2
CDR3: CSASGVSNYGYTF

V: TRBV11-2
J: TRBJ1-2
CDR3: CASSLDHRGFYTF

V: TRBV2
J: TRBJ2-3
CDR3: CASSVTGDTQYF

V: TRBV6-5
J: TRBJ1-1
CDR3: CASSYLGGMNTEAFF

V: TRBV6-2/TRBV6-3
J: TRBJ1-5
CDR3: CASSYLGRNQPQHF

V: TRBV11-1
J: TRBJ2-7
CDR3: CASSAARYEQYF

V: TRBV7-2
J: TRBJ2-3
CDR3: CASSSQRGGTDTQYF

V: TRBV2
J: TRBJ2-7
CDR3: CASSAGLGEQYF

V: TRBV5-6
J: TRBJ1-1
CDR3: CASSLAGRPMNTEAFF

V: TRBV19
J: TRBJ2-1
CDR3: CASLSLAGGLGEQFF

V: TRBV10-1
J: TRBJ2-7
CDR3: CARAFSGRDYEQYF

V: TRBV19
J: TRBJ1-2
CDR3: CASSMGASNYGYTF

V: TRBV18
J: TRBJ2-7
CDR3: CASSPPRTSYEQYF

V: TRBV27
J: TRBJ2-7
CDR3: CASSSVLSRGSGAYEQYF

V: TRBV5-1
J: TRBJ1-4
CDR3: CASSLGDRGWSLFF